One sample yielded the 9 T cell receptor beta chains listed below, sequenced in a study of blood T cells in healthy people across ages. Sample-barcoded 5' priming and a J-beta primer mix drove a second PCR of 7 to 11 cycles. One entry per CDR3 protein results from TCRdb running MiXCR on the 5' RACE reads. There are approximately 1,000,000 distinct CDR3 sequences in the sample; 35% to 50% occur only once, and about 20% lies in the top ten. Sequenced sample: blood. These receptors all come from a woman between 55 and 75 years old in good health.

For the CDR3, the DNA is TGCAGTGCTTCGAGTCAGAATGAAAAACTGTTTTTT. It yields the protein CSASSQNEKLFF. The V call is TRBV20-1, the J call TRBJ1-4; D unresolved. Trimming took off 5 bases at V and 5 bases at J, with 9 bases between the two ends. The CDR3 is 12 residues long. CDR1 is DFQATT, CDR2 SNEGSKA, per germline (reference sequence).

This rearrangement joins TRBV7-2 to TRBJ2-3, with 7 bases lining up with TRBD2. The germline V gene encodes CDR1 SGHTA and CDR2 FQGNSA. V was pared by 4 bases and J by 8 bases, with 24 bases of the junction left unmatched. The CDR3 loop spans 19 amino acids. The CDR3 spells CASSSGAGVRAPRAGTQYF. The CDR3 DNA follows: TGTGCCAGCAGCTCCGGGGCGGGGGTGAGGGCTCCCCGGGCTGGTACGCAGTATTTT.

CDR3 amino acids: CASSLESGSADTQYF. The CDR3 region has the DNA TGCGCCAGCAGCTTGGAATCCGGGTCCGCGGATACGCAGTATTTT. The V call is TRBV5-1, the J call TRBJ2-3; no clear D gene. The CDR3 is 15 amino acids. V gave up 0 bases and J gave up 6 bases, with 14 bases separating them. Germline CDR1 SGHRS, CDR2 YFSETQ.

The rearrangement uses TRBV2 and TRBJ2-7, with 8 nucleotides matching TRBD2. With V trimmed by 9 bases and J by 4 bases, 2 bases remained unmatched. The germline gives CDR1 SNHLY, CDR2 FYNNEI. The CDR3 sequence is 11 residues long. CDR3 protein: CASAGGYEQYF. CDR3 nucleotides: TGTGCCAGTGCGGGGGGATACGAGCAGTACTTC.

The CDR3 DNA sequence: TGTGCCAGCGGACGGAGTCTGAGCACAGATACGCAGTATTTT. Translation gives CASGRSLSTDTQYF. V is TRBV6-1 and J is TRBJ2-3, with D unresolved. V shed 8 bases and J shed 0 bases, with 12 bases lying between them. The CDR3 loop spans 14 amino acids. Per germline, CDR1 MNHNS and CDR2 SASEGT.

This clonotype was observed once. The V and J genes are TRBV30 and TRBJ1-2; no clear D. Looked up from germline, CDR1 is GTSNPN and CDR2 is SVGIG (reference sequence). This CDR3 region has 15 residues. V lost 5 bases and J 4 bases, leaving 20 bases between the germline ends. The CDR3 DNA is TGTGCCTGGGAAACCGGGCCTCAACCCCTCTATGGCTACACCTTC. It is translated as CAWETGPQPLYGYTF.

This clonotype showed up just a few times. This chain joins TRBV6-5 and TRBJ1-2; D might be TRBD1 (6 bases). The CDR3 is 14 residues long. CDR1 and CDR2 (germline): MNHEY, SVGAGI. V was shortened by 2 bases and J by 5 bases, with 12 bases between the two germline ends. The CDR3 coding sequence is TGTGCCAGCAGTTACCAAGGACAGAAGTATGGCTACACCTTC. It specifies CASSYQGQKYGYTF.

The chain joins TRBV20-1 to TRBJ2-7, with D unclear. Germline V gives CDR1 DFQATT, CDR2 SNEGSKA (reference sequence). This CDR3 contains 14 residues. V gave up 3 bases and J gave up 0 bases, with 12 bases separating them. The CDR3 sequence is CSASFGRSSYEQYF. The CDR3 DNA is TGCAGTGCTAGTTTCGGCAGGTCCTCCTACGAGCAGTACTTC.

This clonotype was counted between two and nine times. The chain combines TRBV11-2 with TRBJ2-7; 8 nucleotides agree with TRBD2. The CDR3 spans 15 residues. Germline V gene sequence: CDR1 SGHAT, CDR2 FQNNGV. J lost 6 bases, V lost 4 bases, and 11 bases had no gene match. The CDR3, as DNA: TGTGCCAGCAGCTCACAGGGCGGGAGGTTAATCGAGCAGTACTTC. It yields the protein CASSSQGGRLIEQYF.